Detailed here is one T cell receptor beta chain. Its antigen is not known. A much larger clone differs by one base, so this may be a read error. The sample originates from a study of tumor-infiltrating lymphocytes in primary liver carcinoma. Study-wide findings and caveats: Compared with blood, tumor repertoires held significantly more in their top 250 clones.

Extraction of RNA together with DNA used about 17-31 mg of unsorted bulk tissue. Every patient in the cohort had a primary liver carcinoma. That carcinoma was treated by surgical resection. Each individual tumor supplied samples from five separate regions. Each of the tumor samples contained in excess of 85% viable tumor cells. The template, roughly 0.45 ug total RNA, yielded TCR beta cDNA made with a constant-region primer. Generation of the TCR beta libraries relied on three nested multiplex PCR rounds using slightly modified ARM-PCR. The two initial PCR rounds, approximately 10 cycles each, used TRBV1-TRBV30 forward and C-beta reverse primers. TCRdb passed the multiplex PCR reads through MiXCR, listing each CDR3 protein once. This table has about 120,000 distinct CDR3 sequences, 55% to 65% appearing once. Germline assignment: CDR1 SQVTM and CDR2 ANQGSEA. The CDR3 runs to 14 residues. V trimming: 8 bases; J trimming: 4 bases; junction bases outside the gene matches: 9.

The sample taken for sequencing was liver tumor tissue from sampling region 1. Subset in this sample: tumor region T1, superior pole. The clonotype originates from a woman in her sixties or seventies with primary liver carcinoma and hepatitis B virus infection. The chain employs TRBV29-1 and TRBJ2-5; 11 bases align to TRBD2. The CDR3 reads CSFATSGSTETQYF. The CDR3 DNA sequence: TGCAGCTTCGCAACTAGCGGGAGTACAGAGACCCAGTACTTC. The full variable domain, in which reference TRBV29-1 and TRBJ2-5 provide the parts outside the CDR3, is SAVISQKPSRDICQRGTSLTIQCQVDSQVTMMFWYRQQPGQSLTLIATANQGSEATYESGFVIDKFPISRPNLTFSTLTVSNMSPEDSSIYLCSFATSGSTETQYFGPGTRLLVL.